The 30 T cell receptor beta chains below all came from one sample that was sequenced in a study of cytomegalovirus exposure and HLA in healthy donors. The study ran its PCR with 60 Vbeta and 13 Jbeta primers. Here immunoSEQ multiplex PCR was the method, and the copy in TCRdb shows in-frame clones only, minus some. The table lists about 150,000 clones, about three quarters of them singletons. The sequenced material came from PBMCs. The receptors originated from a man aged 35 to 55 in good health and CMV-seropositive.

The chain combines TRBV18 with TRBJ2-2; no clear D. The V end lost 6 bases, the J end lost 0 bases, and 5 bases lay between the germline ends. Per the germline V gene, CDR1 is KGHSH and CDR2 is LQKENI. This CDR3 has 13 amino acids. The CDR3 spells CASSFANTGELFF. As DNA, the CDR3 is TGTGCCAGCTCGTTCGCGAACACCGGGGAGCTGTTTTTT.

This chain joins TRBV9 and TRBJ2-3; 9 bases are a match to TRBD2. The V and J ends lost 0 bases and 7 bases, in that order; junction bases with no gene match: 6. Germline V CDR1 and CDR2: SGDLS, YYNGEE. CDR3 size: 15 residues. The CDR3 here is CASSVEAGGPNTQYF. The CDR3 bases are TGTGCCAGCAGCGTAGAGGCGGGAGGGCCGAATACGCAGTATTTT. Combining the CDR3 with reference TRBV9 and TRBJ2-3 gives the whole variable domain DSGVTQTPKHLITATGQRVTLRCSPRSGDLSVYWYQQSLDQGLQFLIQYYNGEERAKGNILERFSAQQFPDLHSELNLSSLELGDSALYFCASSVEAGGPNTQYFGPGTRLTVL.

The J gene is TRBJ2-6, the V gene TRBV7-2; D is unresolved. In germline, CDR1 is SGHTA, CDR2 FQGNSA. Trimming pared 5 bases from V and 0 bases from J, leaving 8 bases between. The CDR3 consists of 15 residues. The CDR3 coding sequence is TGTGCCAGCAGCGCCATGGCCTCTGGGGCCAACGTCCTGACTTTC. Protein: CASSAMASGANVLTF.

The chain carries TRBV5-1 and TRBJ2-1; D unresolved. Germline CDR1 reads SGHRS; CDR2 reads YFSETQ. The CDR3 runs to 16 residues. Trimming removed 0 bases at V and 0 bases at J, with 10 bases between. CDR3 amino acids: CASSLGAFSSYNEQFF. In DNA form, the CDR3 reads TGCGCCAGCAGCTTGGGAGCCTTCTCCTCCTACAATGAGCAGTTCTTC.

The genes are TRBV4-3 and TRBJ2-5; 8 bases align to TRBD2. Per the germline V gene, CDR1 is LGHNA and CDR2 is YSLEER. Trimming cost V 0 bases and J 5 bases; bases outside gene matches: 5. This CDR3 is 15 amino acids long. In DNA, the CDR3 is TGCGCCAGCAGCCAAGATCAGACGGGAGGGGAGACCCAGTACTTC. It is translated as CASSQDQTGGETQYF.

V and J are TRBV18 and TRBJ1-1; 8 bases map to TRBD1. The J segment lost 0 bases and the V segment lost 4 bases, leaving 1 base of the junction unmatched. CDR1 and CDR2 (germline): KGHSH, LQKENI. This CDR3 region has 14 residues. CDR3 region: CASSQGQVNTEAFF. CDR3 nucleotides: TGTGCCAGCTCACAGGGACAGGTGAACACTGAAGCTTTCTTT. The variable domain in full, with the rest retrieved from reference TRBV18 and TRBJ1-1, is NAGVMQNPRHLVRRRGQEARLRCSPMKGHSHVYWYRQLPEEGLKFMVYLQKENIIDESGMPKERFSAEFPKEGPSILRIQQVVRGDSAAYFCASSQGQVNTEAFFGQGTRLTVV.

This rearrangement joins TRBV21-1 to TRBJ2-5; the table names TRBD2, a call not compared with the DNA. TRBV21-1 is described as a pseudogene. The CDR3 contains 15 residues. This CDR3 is CASSKDLLQQETQYF. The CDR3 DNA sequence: TGTGCCAGCAGCAAAGACCTACTACAACAAGAGACCCAGTACTTC.

Here the CDR3 reads CASSSGQGSETQYF. The CDR3 DNA is TGTGCCAGCAGCTCGGGACAGGGCTCAGAGACCCAGTACTTC. The V gene is TRBV6-1, the J gene TRBJ2-5; 9 nucleotides align to TRBD1. J gave up 4 bases and V 6 bases, and 6 bases lay outside the gene matches. Looked up from germline, CDR1 is MNHNS and CDR2 is SASEGT. The CDR3 has 14 amino acids.

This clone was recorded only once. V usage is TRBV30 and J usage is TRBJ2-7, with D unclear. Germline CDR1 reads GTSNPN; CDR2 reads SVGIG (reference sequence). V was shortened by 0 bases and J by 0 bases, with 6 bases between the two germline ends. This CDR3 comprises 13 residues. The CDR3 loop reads CAWSVFSSYEQYF. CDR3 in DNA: TGTGCCTGGAGTGTATTCAGCTCCTACGAGCAGTACTTC. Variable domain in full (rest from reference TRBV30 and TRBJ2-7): SQTIHQWPATLVQPVGSPLSLECTVEGTSNPNLYWYRQAAGRGLQLLFYSVGIGQISSEVPQNLSASRPQDRQFILSSKKLLLSDSGFYLCAWSVFSSYEQYFGPGTRLTVT.

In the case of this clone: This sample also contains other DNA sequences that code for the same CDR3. The CDR3 region has the DNA TGTGCCAGCAGTGAAGAAAGTGGGAGCTCCTACGAGCAGTACTTC. This encodes CASSEESGSSYEQYF. The V call is TRBV6-1, the J call TRBJ2-7, with a possible D match to TRBD2 (5 bases). CDR1 and CDR2 (germline): MNHNS, SASEGT. This CDR3 spans 15 amino acids. V gave up 1 base and J gave up 0 bases, with 10 bases separating them.

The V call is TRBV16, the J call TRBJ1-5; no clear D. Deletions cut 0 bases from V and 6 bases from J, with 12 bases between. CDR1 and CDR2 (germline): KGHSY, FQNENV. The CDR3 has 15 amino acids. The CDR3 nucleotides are TGTGCCAGCAGCCAATCGAATGGCGCGGGTCAGCCCCAGCATTTT. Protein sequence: CASSQSNGAGQPQHF.

The CDR3 region has the DNA TGTGCCAGCAGTTCGACTAGCGGGAGGGAAAGCAACAATGAGCAGTTCTTC. Its protein product is CASSSTSGRESNNEQFF. J is TRBJ2-1 and V is TRBV7-9, with 14 bases fitting TRBD2. Trimming cost V 6 bases and J 5 bases; bases outside gene matches: 9. There are 17 residues in the CDR3. Germline CDR1 SEHNR, CDR2 FQNEAQ (reference sequence).

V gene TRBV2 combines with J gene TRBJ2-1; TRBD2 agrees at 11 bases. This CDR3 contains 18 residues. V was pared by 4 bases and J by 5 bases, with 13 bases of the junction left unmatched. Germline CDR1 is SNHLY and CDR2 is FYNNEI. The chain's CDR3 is CASSVRLAGGHKDNEQFF. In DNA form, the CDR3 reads TGTGCCAGCAGTGTGCGGCTAGCGGGAGGACACAAGGACAATGAGCAGTTCTTC.

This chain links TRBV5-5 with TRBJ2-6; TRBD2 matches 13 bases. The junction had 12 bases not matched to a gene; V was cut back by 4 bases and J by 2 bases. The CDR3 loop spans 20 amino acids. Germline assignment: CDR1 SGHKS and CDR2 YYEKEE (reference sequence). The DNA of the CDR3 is TGTGCCAGCAGCCATACTAGCGGGAGGGCGTTAATCACTGGGGCCAACGTCCTGACTTTC. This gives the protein CASSHTSGRALITGANVLTF.

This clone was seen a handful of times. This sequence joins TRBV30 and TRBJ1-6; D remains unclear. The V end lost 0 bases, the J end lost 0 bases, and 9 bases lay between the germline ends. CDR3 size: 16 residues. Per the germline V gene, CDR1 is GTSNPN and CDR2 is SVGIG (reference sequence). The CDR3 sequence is CAWSVRGSSYNSPLHF. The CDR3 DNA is TGTGCCTGGAGTGTACGTGGCAGCTCCTATAATTCACCCCTCCACTTT.

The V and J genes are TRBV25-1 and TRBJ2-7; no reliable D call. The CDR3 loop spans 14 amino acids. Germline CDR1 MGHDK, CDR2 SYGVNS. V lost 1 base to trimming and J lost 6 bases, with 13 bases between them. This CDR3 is CASSELALPAEQYF. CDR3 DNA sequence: TGTGCCAGCAGTGAATTGGCCCTGCCTGCCGAGCAGTACTTC.

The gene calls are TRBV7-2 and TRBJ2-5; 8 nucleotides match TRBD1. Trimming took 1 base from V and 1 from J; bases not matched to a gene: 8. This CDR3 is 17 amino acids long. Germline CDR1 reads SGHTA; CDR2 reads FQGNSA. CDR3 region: CASSLGGEQGGQETQYF. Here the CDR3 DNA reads TGTGCCAGCAGCTTAGGTGGTGAACAGGGGGGCCAAGAGACCCAGTACTTC.

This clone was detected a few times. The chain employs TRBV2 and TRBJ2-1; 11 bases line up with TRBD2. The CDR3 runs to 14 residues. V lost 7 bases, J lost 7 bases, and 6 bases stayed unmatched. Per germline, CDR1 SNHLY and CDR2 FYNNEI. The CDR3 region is CASIGLAGGNEQFF. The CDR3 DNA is TGTGCCAGCATAGGGCTAGCGGGAGGAAATGAGCAGTTCTTC.

For the CDR3, the DNA is TGTGCCAGCAGCCCAGGGGTGGGAAATGAAAAACTGTTTTTT. Amino acid sequence: CASSPGVGNEKLFF. This chain joins TRBV9 and TRBJ1-4, with D tentatively TRBD1 (6 bases). Trimming took off 4 bases at V and 5 bases at J, with 12 bases between the two ends. The CDR3 has 14 residues. Per germline, CDR1 SGDLS and CDR2 YYNGEE.

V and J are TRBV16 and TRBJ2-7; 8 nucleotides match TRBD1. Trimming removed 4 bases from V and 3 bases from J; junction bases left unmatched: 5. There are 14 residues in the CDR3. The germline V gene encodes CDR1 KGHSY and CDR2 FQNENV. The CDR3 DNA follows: TGTGCCAGCAGCCCCCAGGGGGCGTTCTACGAGCAGTACTTC. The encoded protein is CASSPQGAFYEQYF.

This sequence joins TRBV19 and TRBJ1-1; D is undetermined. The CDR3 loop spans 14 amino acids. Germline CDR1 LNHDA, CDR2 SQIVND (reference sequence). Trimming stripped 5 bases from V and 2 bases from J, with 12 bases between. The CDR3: CASSSFQANTEAFF. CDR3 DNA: TGTGCCAGTAGTTCATTCCAGGCTAACACTGAAGCTTTCTTT.

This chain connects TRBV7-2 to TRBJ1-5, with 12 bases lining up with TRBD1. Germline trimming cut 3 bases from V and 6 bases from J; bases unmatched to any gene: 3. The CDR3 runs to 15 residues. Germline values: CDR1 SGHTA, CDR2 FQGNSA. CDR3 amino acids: CASSFGGQGAQPQHF. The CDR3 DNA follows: TGTGCCAGCAGCTTTGGGGGACAGGGGGCTCAGCCCCAGCATTTT.

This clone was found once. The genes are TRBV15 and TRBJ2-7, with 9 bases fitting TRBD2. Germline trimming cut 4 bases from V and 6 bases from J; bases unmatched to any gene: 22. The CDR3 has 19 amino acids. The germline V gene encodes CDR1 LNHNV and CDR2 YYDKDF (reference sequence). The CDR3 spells CATSNYPGTHSGGTVEQYF. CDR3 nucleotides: TGTGCCACCAGCAACTATCCCGGGACGCATAGCGGGGGAACGGTCGAGCAGTACTTC.

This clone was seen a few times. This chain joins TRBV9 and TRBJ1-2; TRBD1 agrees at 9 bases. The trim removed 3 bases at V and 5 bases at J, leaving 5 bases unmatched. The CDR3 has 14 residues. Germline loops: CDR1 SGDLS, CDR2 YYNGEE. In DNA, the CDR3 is TGTGCCAGCAGCGCCGGGACAGGGCCTTATGGCTACACCTTC. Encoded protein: CASSAGTGPYGYTF.

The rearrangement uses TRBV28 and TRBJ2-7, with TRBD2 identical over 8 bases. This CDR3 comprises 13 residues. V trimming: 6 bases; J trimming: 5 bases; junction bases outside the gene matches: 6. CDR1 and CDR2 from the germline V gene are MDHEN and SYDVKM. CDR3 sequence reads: CASRRAGAHEQYF. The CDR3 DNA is TGTGCCAGCAGAAGAGCGGGAGCTCACGAGCAGTACTTC.

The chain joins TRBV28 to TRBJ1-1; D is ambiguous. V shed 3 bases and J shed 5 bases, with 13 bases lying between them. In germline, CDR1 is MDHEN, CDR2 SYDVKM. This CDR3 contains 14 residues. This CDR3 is CASSLGRETTEAFF. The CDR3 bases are TGTGCCAGCAGTTTGGGCCGGGAGACGACTGAAGCTTTCTTT. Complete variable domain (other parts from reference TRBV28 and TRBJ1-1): DVKVTQSSRYLVKRTGEKVFLECVQDMDHENMFWYRQDPGLGLRLIYFSYDVKMKEKGDIPEGYSVSREKKERFSLILESASTNQTSMYLCASSLGRETTEAFFGQGTRLTVV.

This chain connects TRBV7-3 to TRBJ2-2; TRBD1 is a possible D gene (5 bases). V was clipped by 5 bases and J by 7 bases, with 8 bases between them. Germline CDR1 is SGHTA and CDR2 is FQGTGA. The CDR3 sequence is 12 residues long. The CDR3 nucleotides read TGTGCCAGCAGCACCCAGGGCGGGGAGCTGTTTTTT. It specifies CASSTQGGELFF.

This CDR3 reads CATSRDTNTEAFF. In DNA form, the CDR3 reads TGTGCCACCAGCAGGGACACAAACACTGAAGCTTTCTTT. V and J are TRBV15 and TRBJ1-1; the D gene is possibly TRBD1 (5 bases). CDR3 size: 13 residues. With 3 bases removed from V and 2 bases from J, the gap between germline ends came to 7 bases. Germline CDR1 reads LNHNV; CDR2 reads YYDKDF (reference sequence).

The CDR3 nucleotides are TGTCCGACTAGCGGGAGGCTTGAGCAGTTCTTC. Its protein product is CPTSGRLEQFF. This chain joins TRBV21-1 and TRBJ2-1; TRBD2, the table's D call, lacks a check against the DNA. TRBV21-1 is a recognized pseudogene. This CDR3 is 11 amino acids long.

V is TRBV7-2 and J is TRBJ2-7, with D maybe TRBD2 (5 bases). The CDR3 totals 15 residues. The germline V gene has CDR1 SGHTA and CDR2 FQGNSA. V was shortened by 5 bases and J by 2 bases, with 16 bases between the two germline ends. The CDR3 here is CASSLTSSRTYEQYF. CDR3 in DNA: TGTGCCAGCAGCCTAACTAGTTCAAGGACCTACGAGCAGTACTTC.